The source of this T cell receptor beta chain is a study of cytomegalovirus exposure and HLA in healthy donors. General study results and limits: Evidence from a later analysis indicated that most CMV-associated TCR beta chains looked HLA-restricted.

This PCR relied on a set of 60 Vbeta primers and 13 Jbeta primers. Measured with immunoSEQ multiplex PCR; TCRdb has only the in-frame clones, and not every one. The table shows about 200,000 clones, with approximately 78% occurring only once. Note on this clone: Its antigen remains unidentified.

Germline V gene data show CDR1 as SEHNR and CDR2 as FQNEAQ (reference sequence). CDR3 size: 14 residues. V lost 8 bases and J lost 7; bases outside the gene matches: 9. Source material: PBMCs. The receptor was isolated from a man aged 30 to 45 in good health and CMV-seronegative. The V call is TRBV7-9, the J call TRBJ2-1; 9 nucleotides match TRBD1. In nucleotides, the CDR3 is TGTGCCAGCTTCGGAACAGGGGGCTGGAATGAGCAGTTCTTC. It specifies CASFGTGGWNEQFF.